One and the same sample provided the 29 T cell receptor beta chains below, sequenced in a study of post-analysis software for immune sequencing data (dated by TCRdb to about 2015). The study at large found these results: Roughly 5 TRBV segments, including TRBV5-6, TRBV5-1 and TRBV20-1, were significantly more frequent in patients than controls.

Libraries were constructed by PCR. The run used an Illumina HiSeq 2500. Unique molecular identifiers were incorporated into TCR beta cDNA libraries to reduce PCR and sequencing biases. TCRdb trimmed public reads at Q25 via fastp, called clones via MiXCR and kept in-frame beta chains. Each entry is one CDR3 protein sequence, shown with its most common DNA and genes. In this sample the table shows more than 350,000 distinct CDR3 sequences, approximately 42% of which occur a single time. Roughly 8.2% of the sample goes to the ten largest clones. For these TCRs, the target antigens are not known. Sequencing input: blood. Every receptor here comes from a girl between 2 and 10 years old with multiple sclerosis.

The J gene is TRBJ2-7, the V gene TRBV20-1; D is possibly TRBD2 (5 bases). The CDR3 is 17 residues long. V was shortened by 0 bases and J by 5 bases, with 23 bases between the two germline ends. Germline CDR1 DFQATT, CDR2 SNEGSKA (reference sequence). The CDR3 region is CSAREPRRGFGIDEQYF. In DNA form, the CDR3 reads TGCAGTGCTAGAGAGCCCCGCCGAGGGTTCGGGATTGACGAGCAGTACTTC.

This clonotype was seen a few times. The chain combines TRBV28 with TRBJ2-3; 13 positions match TRBD2. V was clipped by 3 bases and J by 6 bases; unmatched bases: 0. This CDR3 comprises 14 residues. In germline, CDR1 is MDHEN, CDR2 SYDVKM. The CDR3 is CASSLTSGGDTQYF. CDR3 DNA sequence: TGTGCCAGCAGTTTGACTAGCGGGGGGGATACGCAGTATTTT.

The chain employs TRBV6-5 and TRBJ2-7; D is perhaps TRBD1 (6 bases). The CDR3 totals 14 residues. V lost 6 bases, J lost 2 bases, and 14 bases lay in between. The germline gives CDR1 MNHEY, CDR2 SVGAGI. The CDR3 coding sequence is TGTGCCAGCAGCCCCAGACAGGTTACCTACGAGCAGTACTTC. This sequence encodes CASSPRQVTYEQYF.

This rearrangement joins TRBV27 to TRBJ1-5; D is uncertain. The germline gives CDR1 MNHEY, CDR2 SMNVEV (reference sequence). The CDR3 sequence is 14 residues long. The ends were cut back, 5 bases at V and 4 bases at J, with 12 bases in the middle. The CDR3 loop reads CASSPARGNQPQHF. Here the CDR3 DNA reads TGTGCCAGCAGTCCGGCCCGCGGGAATCAGCCCCAGCATTTT.

The chain joins TRBV28 to TRBJ2-1; TRBD2 agrees at 8 bases. The CDR3 has 16 residues. The junction had 9 bases not matched to a gene; V was cut back by 5 bases and J by 3 bases. CDR1 and CDR2 from the germline V gene are MDHEN and SYDVKM. CDR3 protein: CASSPRLAIIYNEQFF. The CDR3 bases are TGTGCCAGCAGTCCCCGACTAGCGATCATCTACAATGAGCAGTTCTTC.

This clonotype occurred many times. J is TRBJ2-5 and V is TRBV29-1; perhaps TRBD1 as D (6 bases). CDR3 length: 13 amino acids. Germline CDR1 is SQVTM and CDR2 is ANQGSEA. Trimming took 4 bases from V and 2 from J, leaving 11 bases between them. In DNA form, the CDR3 reads TGCAGCGTTGCAAGGACAGCTCAAGAGACCCAGTACTTC. Protein product: CSVARTAQETQYF. The whole variable domain, filled in from reference TRBV29-1 and TRBJ2-5, reads SAVISQKPSRDICQRGTSLTIQCQVDSQVTMMFWYRQQPGQSLTLIATANQGSEATYESGFVIDKFPISRPNLTFSTLTVSNMSPEDSSIYLCSVARTAQETQYFGPGTRLLVL.

The chain combines TRBV9 with TRBJ1-5, with 7 positions matching TRBD1. Germline V gene lookup returns CDR1 SGDLS and CDR2 YYNGEE. The CDR3 consists of 14 residues. V was pared by 2 bases and J by 5 bases, with 4 bases of the junction left unmatched. The CDR3 nucleotides are TGTGCCAGCAGCGTCACAGGGGACGATCAGCCCCAGCATTTT. Amino acid sequence: CASSVTGDDQPQHF.

The table lists this clonotype with a few counts. The rearrangement uses TRBV12-3 or TRBV12-4 and TRBJ1-2; D gene unclear. Trimming took off 3 bases at V and 2 bases at J, with 10 bases between the two ends. The CDR3 is made up of 14 amino acids. CDR3 sequence (DNA): TGTGCCAGCAGTTTCTACGACGGCAACTATGGCTACACCTTC. As protein: CASSFYDGNYGYTF.

This clonotype was seen a handful of times. The V call is TRBV12-3 or TRBV12-4, the J call TRBJ2-2; D gene unclear. Trimming took 5 bases from V and 3 from J, leaving 1 base between them. This CDR3 is 11 amino acids long. The CDR3 loop is CASSHTGELFF. DNA of the CDR3: TGTGCCAGCAGTCACACCGGGGAGCTGTTTTTT.

This sequence joins TRBV7-9 and TRBJ2-1; D ambiguous. The J call could be wrong; TRBJ2-7 is a better fit for the DNA end. This CDR3 spans 12 amino acids. Germline CDR1 reads SEHNR; CDR2 reads FQNEAQ (reference sequence). This CDR3 is CASSGPYNEQYF. In DNA, the CDR3 is TGTGCCAGCAGCGGACCCTACAATGAGCAGTACTTC.

The chain links TRBV28 to TRBJ1-1; no reliable D call. The CDR3 contains 13 residues. Trimming removed 5 bases from V and 5 bases from J, with 12 bases in between. Germline V CDR1 and CDR2: MDHEN, SYDVKM. The CDR3 sequence: CASSSSWRTEAFF. In nucleotides, the CDR3 is TGTGCCAGCAGTAGCTCCTGGAGGACTGAAGCTTTCTTT.

The chain joins TRBV13 to TRBJ2-7, with 7 bases lining up with TRBD2. This CDR3 has 15 amino acids. Germline V CDR1 and CDR2: PRHDT, FYEKMQ (reference sequence). J gave up 1 base and V 0 bases, and 3 bases lay outside the gene matches. The CDR3, as DNA: TGTGCCAGCAGCTTAGGTCTAGCGGTTTCCTACGAGCAGTACTTC. It codes for CASSLGLAVSYEQYF.

This clonotype was seen only a few times. The chain carries TRBV11-2 and TRBJ2-7; D not resolved. From germline, CDR1 is SGHAT and CDR2 FQNNGV. The CDR3 is 13 amino acids. V lost 1 base and J 2 bases, leaving 6 bases between the germline ends. The CDR3 loop is CASSLGEAYEQYF. CDR3 DNA sequence: TGTGCCAGCAGCTTAGGCGAAGCCTACGAGCAGTACTTC. The whole variable domain, remainder taken from reference TRBV11-2 and TRBJ2-7, is EAGVAQSPRYKIIEKRQSVAFWCNPISGHATLYWYQQILGQGPKLLIQFQNNGVVDDSQLPKDRFSAERLKGVDSTLKIQPAKLEDSAVYLCASSLGEAYEQYFGPGTRLTVT.

This clonotype was picked up a small number of times. The rearrangement links TRBV5-6 to TRBJ2-5, with 7 bases fitting TRBD1. Germline CDR1 reads SGHDT; CDR2 reads YYEEEE. The CDR3 is 14 amino acids. The J segment lost 4 bases and the V segment lost 2 bases, leaving 5 bases of the junction unmatched. The CDR3 region has the DNA TGTGCCAGCAGCTTTACAGGGGCGGGAGAGACCCAGTACTTC. Its translation is CASSFTGAGETQYF.

This clonotype was observed at least ten times. The genes are TRBV4-3 and TRBJ2-1; 9 bases are a match to TRBD1. V shed 4 bases and J 4 bases; nucleotides not matched to a gene: 8. The CDR3 contains 16 residues. Per the germline V gene, CDR1 is LGHNA and CDR2 is YSLEER. The CDR3 coding sequence is TGCGCCAGCAGCCCGATGGACAGGGGATCGTACAATGAGCAGTTCTTC. This gives the protein CASSPMDRGSYNEQFF.

This clonotype was counted a few times. V gene TRBV6-5 combines with J gene TRBJ2-5, with D tentatively TRBD1 (6 bases). Germline V gene sequence: CDR1 MNHEY, CDR2 SVGAGI. CDR3 length: 11 residues. Trimming removed 5 bases from V and 7 bases from J, with 8 bases in between. Here the CDR3 reads CASSATGTQYF. The CDR3 bases are TGTGCCAGCAGTGCGACAGGGACCCAGTACTTC.

This clonotype was observed a few times. The rearrangement joins TRBV20-1 to TRBJ2-1, with TRBD2 identical over 14 bases. J lost 5 bases, V lost 6 bases, and 21 bases had no gene match. Germline CDR1 reads DFQATT; CDR2 reads SNEGSKA (reference sequence). CDR3 length equals 20 residues. CDR3 nucleotides: TGCAGTGCCCACCCTCCCGAGACTAGCGGGGGGGCGATTAGAAACAATGAGCAGTTCTTC. Its protein is CSAHPPETSGGAIRNNEQFF.

The V call is TRBV6-5, the J call TRBJ1-1; no clear D gene. Trimming took 0 bases from V and 1 from J, leaving 6 bases between them. The germline V gene encodes CDR1 MNHEY and CDR2 SVGAGI. CDR3 length: 14 amino acids. The CDR3 sequence is CASSYSNQNTEAFF. The CDR3 DNA follows: TGTGCCAGCAGTTACTCGAATCAGAACACTGAAGCTTTCTTT.

The chain couples TRBV21-1 to TRBJ2-5; the listed D gene, TRBD1, was not tested against the DNA. Near its end, the DNA agrees better with TRBJ2-7, so the J call may be wrong. TRBV21-1 counts as a pseudogene. The CDR3 runs 15 residues. The CDR3 here is CASSTLRELSYEQYF. CDR3 in DNA: TGTGCCAGCAGCACCCTGAGGGAATTGTCCTACGAGCAGTACTTC.

This clonotype was found once. J is TRBJ1-1 and V is TRBV4-3; D not resolved. This CDR3 region has 18 residues. Germline-derived CDR1 and CDR2 are LGHNA and YSLEER. The ends were cut back, 1 base at V and 5 bases at J, with 23 bases in the middle. CDR3 in amino acids: CASSQGFPFLVVGTEAFF. The CDR3 DNA is TGCGCCAGCAGCCAAGGATTCCCCTTCTTGGTCGTAGGAACTGAAGCTTTCTTT.

This sequence joins TRBV7-6 and TRBJ2-7; 8 positions match TRBD1. Germline CDR1 and CDR2: SGHVS and FNYEAQ. Trimming removed 4 bases from V and 4 bases from J; junction bases left unmatched: 6. This CDR3 spans 14 amino acids. CDR3 residues: CASSSRDRIYEQYF. The CDR3 nucleotides read TGTGCCAGCAGCTCACGGGACAGGATTTACGAGCAGTACTTC.

This clonotype has more than one count but fewer than ten. The rearrangement links TRBV11-3 to TRBJ2-5; TRBD1 agrees at 7 bases. The CDR3 runs 15 residues. Germline V gives CDR1 SGHNT, CDR2 YENEEA. V shed 5 bases, J shed 2 bases, and the junction held 8 bases outside the gene matches. The CDR3 here is CASSQVQTGQETQYF. DNA of the CDR3: TGTGCCAGCAGCCAAGTGCAGACAGGGCAAGAGACCCAGTACTTC.

CDR3 nucleotide sequence: TGCGCCAGCAGCTTGGGCGGAGGGGCAAAGAACACTGAAGCTTTCTTT. Protein: CASSLGGGAKNTEAFF. This chain uses TRBV5-1 with TRBJ1-1; D is possibly TRBD1 (5 bases). V was cut by 0 bases and J by 1 base, with 13 bases left in between. The germline V gene has CDR1 SGHRS and CDR2 YFSETQ. CDR3 size: 16 residues.

This clonotype came up a few times. The chain employs TRBV5-4 and TRBJ1-2; TRBD1 is a possible D gene (5 bases). With 3 bases removed from V and 3 bases from J, the gap between germline ends came to 15 bases. CDR3 length equals 15 residues. Germline CDR1 SGHNT, CDR2 YYREEE (reference sequence). CDR3 sequence reads: CASSSAGGSDYGYTF. DNA for the CDR3: TGTGCCAGCAGCTCCGCGGGGGGATCGGACTATGGCTACACCTTC. Combining the CDR3 with reference TRBV5-4 and TRBJ1-2 gives the whole variable domain ETGVTQSPTHLIKTRGQQVTLRCSSQSGHNTVSWYQQALGQGPQFIFQYYREEENGRGNFPPRFSGLQFPNYSSELNVNALELDDSALYLCASSSAGGSDYGYTFGSGTRLTVV.

The V call is TRBV27, the J call TRBJ2-7, with 8 nucleotides matching TRBD1. This CDR3 spans 14 amino acids. With 8 bases clipped from V and 3 bases from J, the junction kept 9 bases outside the gene matches. Germline V gives CDR1 MNHEY, CDR2 SMNVEV (reference sequence). Written as DNA, the CDR3 is TGTGCCAGCGGCCCCGGGACAGGCGTCTACGAGCAGTACTTC. This gives the protein CASGPGTGVYEQYF.

The chain employs TRBV20-1 and TRBJ2-1; 8 bases fit TRBD2. CDR3 length: 16 amino acids. V lost 0 bases and J lost 1; bases outside the gene matches: 5. CDR1 is DFQATT and CDR2 is SNEGSKA in the germline V gene (reference sequence). The CDR3 region is CSARDRGGSSYNEQFF. In DNA form, the CDR3 reads TGCAGTGCTAGAGATCGGGGGGGGTCGTCCTACAATGAGCAGTTCTTC.

The V gene is TRBV7-2, the J gene TRBJ1-2; D call uncertain. The CDR3 has 13 residues. V was cut by 2 bases and J by 8 bases, with 12 bases left in between. The V gene's germline CDR1 is SGHTA and CDR2 FQGNSA. CDR3 in DNA: TGTGCCAGCAGCTTATTTTTGGACGGCGGCTACACCTTC. It codes for CASSLFLDGGYTF.

V is TRBV28 and J is TRBJ1-5; a weak D match, TRBD1 (6 bases). This CDR3 region has 16 residues. V was cut by 5 bases and J by 7 bases, with 21 bases left in between. The germline V gene encodes CDR1 MDHEN and CDR2 SYDVKM. CDR3 DNA: TGTGCCAGCAGTCCCCCCACCGAAACAGGGAACCAGCCCCAGCATTTT. It encodes CASSPPTETGNQPQHF.

This clonotype has only a few counts. The chain uses TRBV20-1 and TRBJ1-1; D is possibly TRBD1 (5 bases). The CDR3 covers 15 residues. From germline, CDR1 is DFQATT and CDR2 SNEGSKA (reference sequence). V was trimmed by 4 bases and J by 0 bases, leaving 15 bases between them. The CDR3 loop reads CSATTPGLMNTEAFF. The CDR3 DNA follows: TGCAGTGCTACGACCCCGGGACTTATGAACACTGAAGCTTTCTTT.